This TCR beta chain was obtained from a study of identical twins. Regarding the study as a whole: Models underestimated TCR alpha sharing (out-of-frame) in monozygotic twins. Twin pairs had excess sharing that was weaker in beta out-of-frame sequences. Cord blood's abundant beta clonotypes had fewer insertions, unlike memory repertoires.

In regard to this clonotype: Its antigen remains unidentified.

cDNA carried unique molecular identifiers, and a universal primer site was added by template switching. Using its own MiXCR run on the 5' RACE reads, TCRdb lists one record per CDR3 protein. Among 310,000 or so distinct CDR3 sequences listed, roughly 8.6% were seen once. Separately, the same data were catalogued under a study of yellow fever vaccine responses in identical twins.

Material for sequencing was memory (CD45RO+) T cells sorted from blood. The clonotype was recovered from a woman between 18 and 29 years old in good health.

The CDR3 nucleotides are TGCGCCAGCAGCTTGGGGCCAAAGCAGTTCTTC. Translating it yields CASSLGPKQFF. The chain employs TRBV5-1 and TRBJ2-1; unclear D gene. V was shortened by 0 bases and J by 11 bases, with 6 bases between the two germline ends. CDR3 length: 11 residues. Germline values: CDR1 SGHRS, CDR2 YFSETQ.